These T cell receptor beta chains were read from a single sample in a study of T cells in Graves' hyperthyroidism and ophthalmopathy. TCRdb reprocessed the multiplex PCR reads via MiXCR and lists one record per CDR3 protein. Here the sample spans some 400,000 distinct CDR3 sequences, about 18% being singletons. Sequencing was done on a sample of blood. The receptor source for this set is a woman aged 18-29 years with Graves' hyperthyroidism. Each CDR3 is given with its conserved first and last residue. The D gene is left open where the match is weak. Size is omitted from some rows. Given values are once, few, many or a class for expanded clones.

TRBJ1-1,.,.,TRBV6-1,CASSPGGGVLTAFF,TGTGCCAGCAGTCCTGGGGGGGGGGTGTTAACCGCTTTCTTT
TRBJ1-1,TRBD1,many,TRBV20-1,CSASTDRATEAFF,TGCAGTGCTTCCACGGACAGGGCCACTGAAGCTTTCTTT
TRBJ2-2,TRBD2,many,TRBV24-1,CATSDPSGGAAGELFF,TGTGCCACCAGTGATCCGTCGGGGGGGGCGGCCGGGGAGCTGTTTTTT
TRBJ1-2,.,many,TRBV4-1,CASSHVLEINYGYTF,TGCGCCAGCAGCCATGTTCTGGAGATAAACTATGGCTACACCTTC
TRBJ1-2,.,many,TRBV2,CASSEAEGDYGYTF,TGTGCCAGCAGTGAAGCCGAGGGCGACTATGGCTACACCTTC
TRBJ1-1,.,many,TRBV7-8,CASSSGGDLEAFF,TGTGCCAGCAGCTCAGGCGGTGACCTAGAAGCTTTCTTT
TRBJ2-4,TRBD2,many,TRBV6-5,CASSYRSSGGPLAKNIQYF,TGTGCCAGCAGTTACCGGTCTAGCGGGGGGCCTCTAGCCAAAAACATTCAGTACTTC
TRBJ2-6,.,.,TRBV18,CASSPAGSGANVLTF,TGTGCCAGCTCACCTGCAGGCTCTGGGGCCAACGTCCTGACTTTC
TRBJ2-7,.,many,TRBV19,CASSIKGLSTYEQYF,TGTGCCAGTAGTATAAAAGGGCTTTCGACCTACGAGCAGTACTTC
TRBJ1-1,.,many,TRBV25-1,CASGKVSGEAFF,TGTGCCAGCGGTAAGGTCAGTGGTGAAGCTTTCTTT
TRBJ2-5,TRBD2,many,TRBV6-5,CASSYGGGGAGQETQYF,TGTGCCAGCAGTTACGGAGGCGGGGGGGCCGGGCAAGAGACCCAGTACTTC
TRBJ2-7,.,many,TRBV9,CASSVGGGTNEQYF,TGTGCCAGCAGCGTAGGGGGAGGGACAAACGAGCAGTACTTC